This T cell receptor (beta chain) was identified in a study of T cells in Graves' hyperthyroidism and ophthalmopathy. This clonotype was recorded at least ten times. Its antigen is not identified. RNA transcripts provided the source from which TCR beta CDR3 regions were amplified. RT-PCR in the first round (using the HTBI primer set) targeted the TCR CDR3. TCRdb re-called the multiplex PCR reads through MiXCR, storing one row per CDR3 protein. The sample has under 600,000 distinct CDR3 sequences; 16% are singletons. This CDR3 has 14 residues. Per the germline V gene, CDR1 is SGHAT and CDR2 is FQNNGV. V lost 3 bases to trimming and J lost 8 bases; unmatched junction nucleotides: 5. Study observations and caveats: Blood also carried most thyroid clonotypes expanded above 0.001. Ophthalmopathy cases were set apart from stable hyperthyroidism by a 13 V-J model.

Uncontrolled infection, other autoimmune disease, pregnancy and lactation each barred patients from inclusion. Diagnoses were made from clinical symptoms, serum measures (thyroxine and TRAb), thyroid ultrasound and orbital computed tomography. The clonotype comes from a middle-aged woman with Graves' ophthalmopathy. Input material: blood. V usage is TRBV11-2 and J usage is TRBJ2-1, with 9 nucleotides matching TRBD1. CDR3 sequence (DNA): TGTGCCAGCAGCTTGTTACAGGGGGCGGATGAGCAGTTCTTC. The encoded protein is CASSLLQGADEQFF.